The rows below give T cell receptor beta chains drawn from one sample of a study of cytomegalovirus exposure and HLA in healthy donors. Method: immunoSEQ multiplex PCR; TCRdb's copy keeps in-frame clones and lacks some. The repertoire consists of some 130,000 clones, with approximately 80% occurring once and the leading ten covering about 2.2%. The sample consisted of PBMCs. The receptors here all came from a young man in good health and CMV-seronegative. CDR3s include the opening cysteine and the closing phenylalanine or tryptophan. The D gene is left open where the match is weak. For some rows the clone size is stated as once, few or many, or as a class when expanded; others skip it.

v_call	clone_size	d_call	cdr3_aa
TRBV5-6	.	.	CASSFGQITSYGYTF
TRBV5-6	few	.	CASSTQGAKNIQYF
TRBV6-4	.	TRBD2	CASAGTSVGTDTQYF
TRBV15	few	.	CATSRDGRAEQPQHF
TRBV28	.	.	CASRLYSNQPQHF
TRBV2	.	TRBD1	CASSSRTGRAQPQHF
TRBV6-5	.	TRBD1	CASSSGQGHTEAFF
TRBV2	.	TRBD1	CASSERTGVSYEQYF
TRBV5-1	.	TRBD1	CASSRDRGLYGYTF
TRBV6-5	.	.	CASSPRGATDTQYF
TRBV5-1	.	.	CASSLPSSYEQFF
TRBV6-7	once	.	CASSYSARNTEAFF
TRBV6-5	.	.	CASRLTMPHYEQYF
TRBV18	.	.	CASSPGQATSNQPQHF
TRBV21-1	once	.	CASSKRRWDGGDSGF
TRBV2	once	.	CARRRNQETQYF
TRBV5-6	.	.	CASSLVDSLRETQYF
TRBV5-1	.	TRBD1	CASRLGAGGASYEQYF
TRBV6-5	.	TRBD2	CASSYSGGRGSYEQYF
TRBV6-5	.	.	CASSSTGQNYGYTF
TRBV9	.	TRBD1	CASSSFLVRDRYNEQFF
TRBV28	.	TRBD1	CASRGQPNTEAFF
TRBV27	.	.	CAIGEEQFF
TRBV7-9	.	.	CASSSPYGGTGELFF
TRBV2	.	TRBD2	CASSEMGLAGITDTQYF
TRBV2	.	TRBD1	CASSGDSRNQPQHF
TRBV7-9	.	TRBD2	CASSLVGLAASYNEQFF